This T cell receptor beta chain was documented in a study of shared clonotypes between healthy human individuals. Whole-study findings and limits: It was anticipated that sequencing depth would influence how many clonotypes donors shared. Generation probabilities of non-shared clonotypes were lower (relative to those shared by all four donors). Across a handful of donors, naive CD4 shared roughly 5%, naive CD8 around 3.5%, memory CD4 2% to 2.5%, memory CD8 0.4% to 0.5%.

Assay: immunoSEQ multiplex PCR; the TCRdb copy retains only in-frame clones and omits some. The sample has around 2.3 million clones, approximately 94% seen once. Between the trimmed V and J ends, which lost 5 bases and 3 bases, there was a span of 5 bases. This CDR3 is built from 11 residues. The germline V gene has CDR1 MNHNY and CDR2 SVGAGI (reference sequence). Concerning this clone: Its antigen is currently unknown.

The sequence was obtained from a man aged 18 to 29 in good health. The source material was naive CD4+ T cells sorted from blood. Subset here: CD45RA+ positively selected. The V gene is TRBV6-6, the J gene TRBJ2-7; D unclear. DNA for the CDR3: TGTGCCAGCAGTCCGTTCTACGAGCAGTACTTC. This encodes CASSPFYEQYF.